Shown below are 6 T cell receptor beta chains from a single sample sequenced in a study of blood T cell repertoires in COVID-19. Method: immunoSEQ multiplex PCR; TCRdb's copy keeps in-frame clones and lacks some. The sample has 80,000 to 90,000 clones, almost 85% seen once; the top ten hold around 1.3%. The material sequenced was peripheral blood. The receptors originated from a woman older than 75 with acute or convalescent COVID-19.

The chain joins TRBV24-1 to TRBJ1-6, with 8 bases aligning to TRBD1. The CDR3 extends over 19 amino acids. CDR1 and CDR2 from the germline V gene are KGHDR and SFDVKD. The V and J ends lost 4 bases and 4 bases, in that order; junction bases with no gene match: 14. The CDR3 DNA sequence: TGTGCCACCAGTGACCCTGTCCCGGGACAGGCCTCATATAATTCACCCCTCCACTTT. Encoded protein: CATSDPVPGQASYNSPLHF.

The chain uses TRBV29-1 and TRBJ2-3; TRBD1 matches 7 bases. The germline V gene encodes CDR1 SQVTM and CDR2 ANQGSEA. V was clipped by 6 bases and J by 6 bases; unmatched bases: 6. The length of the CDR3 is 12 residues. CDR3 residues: CSVRGGRDTQYF. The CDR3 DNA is TGCAGCGTGAGAGGGGGCAGGGATACGCAGTATTTT.

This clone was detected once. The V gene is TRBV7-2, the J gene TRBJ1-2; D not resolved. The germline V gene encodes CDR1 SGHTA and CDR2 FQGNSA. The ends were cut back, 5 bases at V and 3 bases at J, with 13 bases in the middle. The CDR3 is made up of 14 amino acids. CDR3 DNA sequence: TGTGCCAGCAGCCCCGCTCCGGAGGACTATGGCTACACCTTC. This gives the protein CASSPAPEDYGYTF.

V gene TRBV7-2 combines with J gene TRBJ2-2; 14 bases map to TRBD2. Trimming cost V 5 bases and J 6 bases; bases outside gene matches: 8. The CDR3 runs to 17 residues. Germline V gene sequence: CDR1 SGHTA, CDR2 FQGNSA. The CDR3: CASSPTQTSGRAGELFF. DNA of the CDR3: TGTGCCAGCAGCCCTACCCAGACTAGCGGGAGGGCCGGGGAGCTGTTTTTT.

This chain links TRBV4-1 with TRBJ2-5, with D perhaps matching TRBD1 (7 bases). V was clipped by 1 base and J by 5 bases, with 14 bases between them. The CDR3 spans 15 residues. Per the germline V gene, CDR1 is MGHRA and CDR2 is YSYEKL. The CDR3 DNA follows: TGCGCCAGCAGCCAAGGACAGGGACTTAGGGAGACCCAGTACTTC. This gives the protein CASSQGQGLRETQYF.

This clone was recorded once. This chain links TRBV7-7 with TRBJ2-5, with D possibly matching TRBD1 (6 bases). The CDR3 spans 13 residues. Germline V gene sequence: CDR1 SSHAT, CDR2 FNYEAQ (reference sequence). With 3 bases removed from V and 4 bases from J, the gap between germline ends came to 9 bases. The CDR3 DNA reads TGTGCCAGCAGCTTTGGCAGGGGAGAGACCCAGTACTTC. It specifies CASSFGRGETQYF. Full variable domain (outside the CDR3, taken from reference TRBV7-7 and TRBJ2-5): GAGVSQSPRYKVTKRGQDVTLRCDPISSHATLYWYQQALGQGPEFLTYFNYEAQPDKSGLPSDRFSAERPEGSISTLTIQRTEQRDSAMYRCASSFGRGETQYFGPGTRLLVL.